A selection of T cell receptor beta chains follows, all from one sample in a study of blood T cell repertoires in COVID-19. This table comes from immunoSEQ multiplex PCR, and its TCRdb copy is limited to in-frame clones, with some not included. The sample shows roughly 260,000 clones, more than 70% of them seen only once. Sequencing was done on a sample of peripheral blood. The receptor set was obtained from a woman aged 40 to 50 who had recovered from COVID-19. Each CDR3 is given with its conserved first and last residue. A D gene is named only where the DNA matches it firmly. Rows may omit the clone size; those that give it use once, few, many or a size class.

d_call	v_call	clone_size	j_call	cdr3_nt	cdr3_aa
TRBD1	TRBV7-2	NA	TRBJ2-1	TGTGCCAGCAGCTCCCCGGGACAGGGGTACAATGAGCAGTTCTTC	CASSSPGQGYNEQFF
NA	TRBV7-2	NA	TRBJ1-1	TGTGCCAGCAGCTCAGACTCCTTAAAAGCTTTCTTT	CASSSDSLKAFF
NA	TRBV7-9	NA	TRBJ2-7	TGTGCCAGCAGCTTGACAGGACCCGAGCAGTACTTC	CASSLTGPEQYF
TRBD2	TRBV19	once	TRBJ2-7	TGTGCCAGTAGTCCAGGCCACAGCGGGGGGCCCTCCTACGAGCAGTACTTC	CASSPGHSGGPSYEQYF
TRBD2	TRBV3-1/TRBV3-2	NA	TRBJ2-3	TGTGCCAGCAGCCTGGGACTAGCGGGGGCGGGATCTACGCAGTATTTT	CASSLGLAGAGSTQYF
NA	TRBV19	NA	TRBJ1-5	TGTGCCAGTAGTAGTCAAGGAGGGTTTGGCAATCAGCCCCAGCATTTT	CASSSQGGFGNQPQHF
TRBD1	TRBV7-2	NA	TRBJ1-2	TGTGCCAGCAGCTTAATGGTCACCGGGACAGGGGGCGATGGCTACACCTTC	CASSLMVTGTGGDGYTF
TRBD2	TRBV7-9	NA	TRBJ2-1	TGTGCCAGCAGCGGCGTCACTAGCGAGGGTGAGCAGTTCTTC	CASSGVTSEGEQFF
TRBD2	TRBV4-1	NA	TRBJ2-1	TGCGCCAGCAGCCAAGATCGACTAGCGGGTGTCAATGAGCAGTTCTTC	CASSQDRLAGVNEQFF
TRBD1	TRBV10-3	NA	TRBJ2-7	TGTGCCATCAGTGACAAGGGGGGACAGGGCCCGGCCTACGAGCAGTACTTC	CAISDKGGQGPAYEQYF
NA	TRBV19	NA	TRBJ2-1	TGTGCCAGTAGTATAGCCAGGGGCGTCTACAATGAGCAGTTCTTC	CASSIARGVYNEQFF
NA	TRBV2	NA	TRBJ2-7	TGTGCCAGCAGTGACCTAGAAGGGGCCTACGAGCAGTACTTC	CASSDLEGAYEQYF
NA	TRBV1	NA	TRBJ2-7	TGCACCAGCAGCCGACAAGGTGCGGCGGGAATCGTGTACGAGCAGTACTTC	CTSSRQGAAGIVYEQYF
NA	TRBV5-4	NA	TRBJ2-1	TGTGCCAGCAGCTGGGGACTGGCCACGTACAATGAGCAGTTCTTC	CASSWGLATYNEQFF
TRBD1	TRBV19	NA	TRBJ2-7	TGTGCCAGTAGCGCCGGGACAGCGTCCTCCTACGAGCAGTACTTC	CASSAGTASSYEQYF
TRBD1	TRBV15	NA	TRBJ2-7	TGTGCCACCAGCAGAGAAACAGGGGGGCTGAAATACGAGCAGTACTTC	CATSRETGGLKYEQYF
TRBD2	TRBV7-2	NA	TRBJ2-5	TGTGCCAGCACCCCCATCGCCGGGACTAGCGGGACGGAGACCCAGTACTTC	CASTPIAGTSGTETQYF